This is a list of T cell receptor beta chains from one sample in a study of blood T cells in healthy people across ages. TCRdb analysed the 5' RACE reads with MiXCR anew, one entry per CDR3 protein. The sample yields fewer than 2,000,000 distinct CDR3 sequences, approximately 39% seen once. The sequenced sample was blood. These receptors came from a human donor in good health. CDR3s leave out the opening cysteine and the closing phenylalanine or tryptophan. Size values are once, few and many counts, or a class for expanded clones, and some rows have none.

size	V	J	CDR3
.	TRBV11-3	TRBJ2-3	ASSLLSSTDKQY
few	TRBV5-6	TRBJ1-2	ASSQGQGAGHGYT
.	TRBV12-3/TRBV12-4	TRBJ2-2	ASSMIPTGELF
.	TRBV6-5	TRBJ2-4	ASSYSKGRDIQY
.	TRBV24-1	TRBJ2-6	ATSETSLSGANVLT
few	TRBV9	TRBJ1-1	ASSRHRADTEAF
.	TRBV7-9	.	ASSLISGVLYEQY
.	TRBV15	TRBJ2-3	ATSRETGSWQDTQY
.	TRBV20-1	TRBJ1-5	TARGPGSNQPQH
.	TRBV9	TRBJ2-1	AGGQTDNEQF